This T cell receptor beta chain was sequenced in a study of esophageal squamous cell carcinoma under preoperative chemotherapy. At the level of the study: Samples included peripheral blood T cells as well as tumor-infiltrating lymphocytes.

Time point denoted: after preoperative PTX-NDP chemotherapy. A remark on this clonotype: A read error may explain this, as a much larger clone is one base away.

MiXCR, run by TCRdb on the PCR reads, gives a single entry per CDR3 protein. This sample yields around 19,000 distinct CDR3 sequences, of which around 46% are seen a single time; 25% to 30% belongs to the top ten. Germline lookup yields CDR1 SGHTA and CDR2 FQGNSA. The CDR3 sequence is 12 residues long. The sequence derives from a human donor with esophageal squamous cell carcinoma. The donor label of this sample is uncertain. Sampling took place from a patient given preoperative chemotherapy. This rearrangement joins TRBV7-2 to TRBJ2-3; the D is unclear. Written as DNA, the CDR3 is TGTGACAGCAGCTTAATTCCAGATACGCAGTATTTT. It codes for CDSSLIPDTQYF.